This T cell receptor beta chain was observed in a study of control samples from healthy donors and cancer patients. Generated by immunoSEQ multiplex PCR, the TCRdb table keeps only in-frame clones and is missing some. This sample carries over 150,000 clones, over 95% of them seen once, and the ten largest clones take 1%. V was clipped by 1 base and J by 11 bases; unmatched bases: 5. The germline V gene has CDR1 WNHNN and CDR2 SYGVQD (reference sequence). There are 12 residues in the CDR3. The specimen sequenced was blood. The sequence derives from a woman younger than 45 in good health. The gene calls are TRBV10-1 and TRBJ2-7; 7 bases map to TRBD2. This chain's CDR3 is CASSEYGGGKYF. The CDR3, as DNA: TGCGCCAGCAGTGAGTATGGGGGAGGGAAGTACTTC.